A selection of T cell receptor beta chains follows, all from one sample in a study of cytomegalovirus exposure and HLA in healthy donors. Data came from immunoSEQ multiplex PCR; TCRdb stores just in-frame clones and leaves some out. The data contain approximately 85,000 clones, 80% of them singletons. The specimen sequenced was PBMCs. The receptors were gathered from a woman aged 50 to 60 in good health and CMV-seropositive. Both conserved end residues are part of each CDR3. D genes are given only for firm matches. Clone sizes are given selectively: once, few, many, or a class where the clone is expanded.

d_gene | abundance | j_gene | v_gene | CDR3aa | CDR3nt
- | few | TRBJ2-4 | TRBV6-5 | CASSYSTGRAEVQYF | TGTGCCAGCAGTTACTCGACAGGCCGGGCGGAGGTTCAGTACTTC
- | - | TRBJ2-5 | TRBV7-3 | CASSLTPLETQYF | TGTGCCAGCAGCCTCACTCCACTGGAGACCCAGTACTTC
- | few | TRBJ1-5 | TRBV6-1 | CASRVSADSNQPQHF | TGTGCCAGCAGGGTCTCCGCAGATAGCAATCAGCCCCAGCATTTT
TRBD2 | - | TRBJ2-1 | TRBV7-3 | CASSLAGAVYNEQFF | TGTGCCAGCAGCCTCGCGGGAGCCGTCTACAATGAGCAGTTCTTC
- | - | TRBJ2-1 | TRBV11-3 | CASSPGTPGDEQFF | TGTGCCAGCAGCCCGGGGACCCCGGGGGATGAGCAGTTCTTC
- | - | TRBJ1-1 | TRBV6-5 | CASSGVNTEAFF | TGTGCCAGCAGCGGGGTCAACACTGAAGCTTTCTTT
TRBD1 | - | TRBJ1-5 | TRBV19 | CASRGTGGDYSNQPQHF | TGTGCCAGTCGAGGGACAGGGGGCGATTATAGCAATCAGCCCCAGCATTTT
TRBD2 | few | TRBJ2-5 | TRBV30 | CAWTPTSGVLKETQYF | TGTGCCTGGACCCCCACTAGCGGGGTATTAAAAGAGACCCAGTACTTC
TRBD2 | - | TRBJ2-3 | TRBV5-1 | CASSLGLTSGRSADTQYF | TGCGCCAGCAGCTTGGGGCTGACTAGCGGGAGGAGCGCAGATACGCAGTATTTT
- | - | TRBJ2-1 | TRBV29-1 | CSCGSVTSYNEQFF | TGCAGCTGCGGTAGCGTAACCTCCTACAATGAGCAGTTCTTC
TRBD2 | - | TRBJ2-1 | TRBV13 | CASSPRLAGGYEQFF | TGTGCCAGCAGCCCCCGACTAGCGGGGGGTTATGAGCAGTTCTTC
- | - | TRBJ1-1 | TRBV6-1 | CASSTQQGRGTEAFF | TGTGCCAGCAGCACGCAACAGGGCCGTGGCACTGAAGCTTTCTTT
- | - | TRBJ1-1 | TRBV2 | CASTTGMNTEAFF | TGTGCCAGCACTACAGGGATGAACACTGAAGCTTTCTTT
- | - | TRBJ1-2 | TRBV9 | CASSEQEGSAGYTF | TGTGCCAGCAGCGAACAGGAGGGAAGCGCTGGCTACACCTTC
TRBD2 | - | TRBJ2-1 | TRBV7-3 | CASSLTSAGGPRNEQFF | TGTGCCAGCAGCTTAACGTCAGCGGGAGGGCCAAGGAATGAGCAGTTCTTC
- | - | TRBJ1-2 | TRBV30 | CAWSVQPPDGYTF | TGTGCCTGGAGTGTACAGCCCCCTGATGGCTACACCTTC
TRBD2 | - | TRBJ2-7 | TRBV5-6 | CASSRRLAGSREQYF | TGTGCCAGCAGCCGTCGACTAGCGGGGTCGCGCGAGCAGTACTTC
- | - | TRBJ2-3 | TRBV4-1 | CASSQDTAGQYF | TGCGCCAGCAGCCAGGATACAGCGGGGCAGTATTTT
TRBD2 | - | TRBJ2-5 | TRBV9 | CASSEGTSGVETQYF | TGTGCCAGCAGCGAGGGGACTAGCGGGGTAGAGACCCAGTACTTC
TRBD1 | - | TRBJ1-5 | TRBV6-1 | CASRDPGGAQPQHF | TGTGCCAGCAGGGACCCAGGGGGCGCCCAGCCCCAGCATTTT
TRBD2 | - | TRBJ2-3 | TRBV5-1 | CASSLMAGGRVSDTQYF | TGCGCCAGCAGCTTGATGGCGGGAGGGAGGGTGTCGGATACGCAGTATTTT
TRBD1 | - | TRBJ2-5 | TRBV7-9 | CASSQDRGLETQYF | TGTGCCAGCAGCCAAGACAGGGGGCTGGAGACCCAGTACTTC
- | - | TRBJ2-2 | TRBV18 | CASSPQGGGTGELFF | TGTGCCAGCTCACCACAGGGAGGCGGCACCGGGGAGCTGTTTTTT
TRBD1 | - | TRBJ2-7 | TRBV4-1 | CASSRLGGQGLMEQYF | TGCGCCAGCAGCCGACTTGGAGGACAGGGCCTTATGGAGCAGTACTTC
- | - | TRBJ2-1 | TRBV7-9 | CASLKGSGHYNEQFF | TGTGCCAGCCTCAAGGGGTCAGGGCACTACAATGAGCAGTTCTTC
TRBD1 | - | TRBJ1-1 | TRBV25-1 | CASSAIWTGGDTEAFF | TGTGCCAGCAGTGCTATTTGGACAGGGGGGGACACTGAAGCTTTCTTT